This T cell receptor beta chain was retrieved from a study of cytomegalovirus exposure and HLA in healthy donors. Study conclusions and caveats: A later analysis found that most CMV-associated TCR beta chains appeared HLA-restricted. Investigators reported fewer than 200 TCR beta chains as tied to cytomegalovirus. Most sequenced TCRs were rare (though some public TCRs occurred in many donors). Accurate predictions that matched the HLA-A and HLA-B alleles of most subjects were reportedly made from TCR beta sequences.

13 Jbeta primers and 60 Vbeta primers were used for the PCR. Some clones are missing from TCRdb's copy, which holds only in-frame ones; the method was immunoSEQ multiplex PCR. The sample lists some 87,000 clones; roughly 80% were seen once. The CDR3 runs to 12 residues. Per the germline V gene, CDR1 is SQVTM and CDR2 is ANQGSEA. V trimming: 4 bases; J trimming: 6 bases; junction bases outside the gene matches: 5. For this clone: Its antigen is unknown.

The V and J genes are TRBV29-1 and TRBJ2-7, with 8 bases matching TRBD1. The specimen was PBMCs. The receptor was isolated from a woman between 40 and 50 years old in good health and CMV-seropositive. The CDR3 coding sequence is TGCAGCGTTGTCCGACAGGGGAGCGAGCAGTACTTC. Protein: CSVVRQGSEQYF.